Listed below are T cell receptor beta chains from one sample, sequenced in a study of shared clonotypes between healthy human individuals. Clones were read by immunoSEQ multiplex PCR, and TCRdb kept only the in-frame ones, dropping some. In the table there are around 370,000 clones, just over 95% of which are singletons. Material for sequencing was memory CD8+ T cells sorted from blood. Receptors originate from a man aged 25-40 years in good health. CDR3s include the opening cysteine and the closing phenylalanine or tryptophan. D genes are given only for firm matches. Clone size appears in some rows only: once, few, many, or a class for an expanded clone.

CDR3nt,CDR3aa,j_gene,d_gene,v_gene,abundance
TGTGCCAGCAGCTTCGGAGTTCGCTACAATGAGCAGTTCTTC,CASSFGVRYNEQFF,TRBJ2-1,NA,TRBV9,NA
TGTGCCTGGAGTGTACTAGCGGGAGGGACCGGGGAGCTGTTTTTT,CAWSVLAGGTGELFF,TRBJ2-2,TRBD2,TRBV30,NA
TGTGCCAGTAAGGGTTGGACTACCAACAATGAAAAACTGTTTTTT,CASKGWTTNNEKLFF,TRBJ1-4,NA,TRBV19,NA
TGTGCCAGCAGTGGTAAGATTGGCACTGAAGCTTTCTTT,CASSGKIGTEAFF,TRBJ1-1,NA,TRBV6-6,NA
TGCGCCAGCAGTGAGTGGACAGGGGAGAAGGCCAATGAGCAGTTCTTC,CASSEWTGEKANEQFF,TRBJ2-1,TRBD1,TRBV10-1,once
TGTGCCAGCAGTCCCCGGACAGGGTTCCTCTCTTTCGGCACAGATACGCAGTATTTT,CASSPRTGFLSFGTDTQYF,TRBJ2-3,TRBD1,TRBV28,once
TGTGCCAGCAGCTTAGAGGGGGGGACTGAAGCTTTCTTT,CASSLEGGTEAFF,TRBJ1-1,NA,TRBV7-9,NA
TGCAGCGTTGAAGACGGGCAGGGTTCCTACGAGCAGTACTTC,CSVEDGQGSYEQYF,TRBJ2-7,NA,TRBV29-1,NA
TGTGCCAGCAGCTCCACAGGGAGTGAGCAGTTCTTC,CASSSTGSEQFF,TRBJ2-1,NA,TRBV11-3,NA
TGTGCCAGCTCACAAGGACAGGGGGCTGACATTCAGTACTTC,CASSQGQGADIQYF,TRBJ2-4,TRBD1,TRBV18,once
TGTGCCAGCAGCTTAGTATCTAGCGGGACTTACTACGAGCAGTACTTC,CASSLVSSGTYYEQYF,TRBJ2-7,TRBD2,TRBV7-2,once
TGTGCCAGTAGTCCCTTACATGGGGCGCGGGGTCAGCCCCAGCATTTT,CASSPLHGARGQPQHF,TRBJ1-5,NA,TRBV19,NA
TGTGCCAGCAGCCCCCTTCCGTCGGCAGGGGCCTATGGCTACACCTTC,CASSPLPSAGAYGYTF,TRBJ1-2,NA,TRBV7-2,NA
TGCGCCAGCAGCTTGGCAGGGGGCCAAGAGACCCAGTACTTC,CASSLAGGQETQYF,TRBJ2-5,TRBD1,TRBV5-1,once
TGTGCCAGCAGTCCCCCCCCGGTTCCAACCACTGAAGCTTTCTTT,CASSPPPVPTTEAFF,TRBJ1-1,NA,TRBV28,NA
TGTGCCAGTAGTATAGTCGGACTAGCGGGAGCCACCGGGGAGCTGTTTTTT,CASSIVGLAGATGELFF,TRBJ2-2,TRBD2,TRBV19,NA
TGTGCCAGCAGCCACCCTGCCCAGGAGAAACAAGAGACCCAGTACTTC,CASSHPAQEKQETQYF,TRBJ2-5,NA,TRBV2,NA
TGTGCCAGCAGGAATGACGGTGAAGCTTTCTTT,CASRNDGEAFF,TRBJ1-1,NA,TRBV25-1,once
TGCGCCAGCAGCCGACAGAGCACAGATACGCAGTATTTT,CASSRQSTDTQYF,TRBJ2-3,NA,TRBV5-1,NA
TGTGCCAGCAGTTACGCAGGGGGCTATGGCTACACCTTC,CASSYAGGYGYTF,TRBJ1-2,TRBD1,TRBV28,NA
TGTGCCAGCAGCTTAGAGCGGGGCGCCAATGAGCAGTTCTTC,CASSLERGANEQFF,TRBJ2-1,TRBD2,TRBV5-4,NA
TGTGCCAGCAGTTTCTCGGGGGCTGGGGCCAAAAACATTCAGTACTTC,CASSFSGAGAKNIQYF,TRBJ2-4,NA,TRBV28,NA
TGTGCCAGCAGCCAAGGACTAGCTCACAATGAGCAGTTCTTC,CASSQGLAHNEQFF,TRBJ2-1,TRBD2,TRBV4-2,NA
TGTGCCAGCAGTTACCCTCCAGAGATAGATACGCAGTATTTT,CASSYPPEIDTQYF,TRBJ2-3,NA,TRBV6-6,NA
TGCGCCAGCAGGGTTCAAGAGACCCAGTACTTC,CASRVQETQYF,TRBJ2-5,NA,TRBV5-1,NA
TGTGCCTGGAGTGTCGGACTAGCGGGCGGCAATGAGCAGTTCTTC,CAWSVGLAGGNEQFF,TRBJ2-1,TRBD2,TRBV30,NA
TGTGCCAGCAGTCGGCTAGCGGGAGCCGAGCAGTACTTC,CASSRLAGAEQYF,TRBJ2-7,TRBD2,TRBV6-5,NA
TGTGCCAGCTCACCACGGCTAACGAACACTGAAGCTTTCTTT,CASSPRLTNTEAFF,TRBJ1-1,NA,TRBV18,NA
TGTGCCAGCAGCTTGGTAAGGTTCAGCGGGAGCTCCTACGAGCAGTACTTC,CASSLVRFSGSSYEQYF,TRBJ2-7,TRBD2,TRBV5-4,few
TGTGCCAGCAGCCAAGAGAACCCGGGACTAGCGGGAGATGAGCAGTTCTTC,CASSQENPGLAGDEQFF,TRBJ2-1,TRBD2,TRBV14,NA
TGTGCCAGCAGCTTAGAGCTCTCTGGGGCCAACGTCCTGACTTTC,CASSLELSGANVLTF,TRBJ2-6,NA,TRBV11-1,NA
TGCAGCGTTGGTCTAGCGCCCTACGAGCAGTACTTC,CSVGLAPYEQYF,TRBJ2-7,NA,TRBV29-1,NA